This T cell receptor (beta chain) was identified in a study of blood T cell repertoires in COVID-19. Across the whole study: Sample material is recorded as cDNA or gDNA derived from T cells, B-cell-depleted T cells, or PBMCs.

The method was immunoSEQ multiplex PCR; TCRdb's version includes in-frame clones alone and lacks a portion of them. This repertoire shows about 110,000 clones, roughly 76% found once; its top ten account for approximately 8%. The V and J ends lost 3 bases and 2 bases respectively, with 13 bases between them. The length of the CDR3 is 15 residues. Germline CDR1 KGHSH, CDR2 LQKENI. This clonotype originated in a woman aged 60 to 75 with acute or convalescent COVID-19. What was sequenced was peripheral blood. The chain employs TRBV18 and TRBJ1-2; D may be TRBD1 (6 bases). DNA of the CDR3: TGTGCCAGCTCACCGTCCAGGGGAGACAACTATGGCTACACCTTC. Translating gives CASSPSRGDNYGYTF.